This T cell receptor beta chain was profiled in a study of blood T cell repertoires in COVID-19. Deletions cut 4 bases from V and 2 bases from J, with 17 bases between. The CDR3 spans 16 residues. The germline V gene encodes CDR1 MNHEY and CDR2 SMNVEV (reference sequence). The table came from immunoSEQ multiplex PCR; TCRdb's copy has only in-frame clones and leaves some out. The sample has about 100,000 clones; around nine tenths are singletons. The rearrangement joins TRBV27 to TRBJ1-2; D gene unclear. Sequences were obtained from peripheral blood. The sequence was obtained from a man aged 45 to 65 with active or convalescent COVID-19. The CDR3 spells CASSYIGGRVNYGYTF. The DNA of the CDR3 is TGTGCCAGCAGTTATATCGGAGGGAGAGTGAACTATGGCTACACCTTC.